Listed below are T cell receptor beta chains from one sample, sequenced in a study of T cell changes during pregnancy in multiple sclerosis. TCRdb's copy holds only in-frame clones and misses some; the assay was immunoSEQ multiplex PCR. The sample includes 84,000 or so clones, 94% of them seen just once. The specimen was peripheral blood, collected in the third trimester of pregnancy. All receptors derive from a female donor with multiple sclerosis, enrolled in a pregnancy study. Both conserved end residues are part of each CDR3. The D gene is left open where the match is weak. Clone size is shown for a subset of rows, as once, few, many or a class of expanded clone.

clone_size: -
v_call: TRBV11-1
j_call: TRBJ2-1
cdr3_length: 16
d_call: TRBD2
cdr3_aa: CASSLGAGVIDNEQFF
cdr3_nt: TGTGCCAGCAGCTTAGGCGCGGGAGTAATCGACAATGAGCAGTTCTTC

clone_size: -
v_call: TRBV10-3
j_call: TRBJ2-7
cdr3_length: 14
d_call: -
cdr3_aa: CAISADQVIYEQYF
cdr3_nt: TGTGCCATCAGTGCAGACCAGGTTATCTACGAGCAGTACTTC

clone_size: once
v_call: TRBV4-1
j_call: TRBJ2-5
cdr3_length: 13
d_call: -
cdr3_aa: CASSLAAQETQYF
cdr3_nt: TGCGCCAGCAGCCTGGCGGCACAAGAGACCCAGTACTTC

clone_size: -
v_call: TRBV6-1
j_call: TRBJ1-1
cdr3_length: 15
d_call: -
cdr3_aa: CASSAPSGVNTEAFF
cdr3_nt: TGTGCCAGCAGCGCCCCGTCAGGGGTGAACACTGAAGCTTTCTTT

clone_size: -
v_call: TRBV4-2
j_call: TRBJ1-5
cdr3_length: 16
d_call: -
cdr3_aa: CASSQEQGWSNQPQHF
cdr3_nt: TGTGCCAGCAGCCAAGAGCAGGGATGGAGCAATCAGCCCCAGCATTTT

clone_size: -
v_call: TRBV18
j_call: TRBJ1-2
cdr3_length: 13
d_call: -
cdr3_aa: CASSPAGVGGYTF
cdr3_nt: TGTGCCAGCTCACCAGCAGGGGTTGGTGGCTACACCTTC

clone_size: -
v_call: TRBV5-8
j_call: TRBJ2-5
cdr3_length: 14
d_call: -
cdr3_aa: CASGEEWTHETQYF
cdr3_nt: TGTGCCAGCGGGGAGGAATGGACACACGAGACCCAGTACTTC

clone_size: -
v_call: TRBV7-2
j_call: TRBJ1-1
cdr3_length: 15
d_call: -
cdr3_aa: CASATGRRANTEAFF
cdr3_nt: TGTGCCAGCGCTACGGGTCGCAGGGCGAACACTGAAGCTTTCTTT

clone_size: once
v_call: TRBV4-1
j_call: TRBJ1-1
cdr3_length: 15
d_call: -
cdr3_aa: CASSPSGWGEVEAFF
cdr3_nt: TGCGCCAGCAGCCCCAGCGGCTGGGGGGAGGTTGAAGCTTTCTTT

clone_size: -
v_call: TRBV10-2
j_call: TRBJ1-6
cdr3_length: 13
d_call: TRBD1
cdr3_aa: CASRDRGNSPLHF
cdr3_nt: TGCGCCAGCAGGGACAGGGGGAATTCACCCCTCCACTTT

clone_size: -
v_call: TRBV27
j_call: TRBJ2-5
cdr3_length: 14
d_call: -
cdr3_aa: CASSPEGVGETQYF
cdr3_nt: TGTGCCAGCAGTCCCGAGGGGGTCGGGGAGACCCAGTACTTC

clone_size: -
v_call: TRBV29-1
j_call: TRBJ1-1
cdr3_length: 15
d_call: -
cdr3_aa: CSVDLFPGLNTEAFF
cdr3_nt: TGCAGCGTTGATCTCTTCCCAGGCTTGAACACTGAAGCTTTCTTT

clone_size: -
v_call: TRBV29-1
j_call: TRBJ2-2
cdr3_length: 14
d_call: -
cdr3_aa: CSVEGTANTGELFF
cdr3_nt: TGCAGCGTTGAGGGGACTGCGAACACCGGGGAGCTGTTTTTT

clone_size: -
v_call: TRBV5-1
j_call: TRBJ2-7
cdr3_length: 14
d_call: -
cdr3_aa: CATSPMASTYEQYF
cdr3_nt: TGCGCCACCTCGCCCATGGCTAGCACCTACGAGCAGTACTTC